This T cell receptor (beta chain) was identified in a study of blood T cell repertoires in COVID-19. Study in general: Nucleic acid was either cDNA or gDNA, and it came from T cells, B-cell-depleted T cells, or PBMCs.

CDR3 size: 12 residues. The V gene end was trimmed by 5 bases and the J gene end by 10 bases; junction bases not matched to a gene: 5. Germline CDR1 is SGHTA and CDR2 is FQGNSA. Assay: immunoSEQ multiplex PCR; the TCRdb copy retains only in-frame clones and omits some. The data show 150,000 to 200,000 clones, with roughly 80% seen just once and about 2.7% held by the top ten. This chain connects TRBV7-2 to TRBJ1-1; 9 bases agree with TRBD1. The receptor's source is a human donor with acute or convalescent COVID-19. The donor label of this sample is uncertain. Sequencing input: peripheral blood. This CDR3 reads CASSREDRGAFF. DNA of the CDR3: TGTGCCAGCAGCCGAGAGGACAGGGGAGCTTTCTTT.